This is a list of T cell receptor beta chains from one sample in a study of T cell repertoires in cytomegalovirus infection. These receptors' targets are unknown. MiXCR was run by TCRdb on the reads, yielding one entry per CDR3 protein. The table shows approximately 770,000 distinct CDR3 sequences, with just under 30% occurring only once. The sequencing here drew on cultured CD8+ T cells from PBMCs, taken from culture after CMV antigen stimulation. The receptors were sampled from a human donor in good health (CMV status not recorded). Some clones in this sample may be carry-over from other donors' samples. CDR3s include the opening cysteine and the closing phenylalanine or tryptophan. D genes are given only for firm matches. Part of the rows lack a size; the others show once, few, many or a class for expanded clones.

CDR3nt | CDR3aa | j_gene | abundance | v_gene | d_gene
TGTGCCAGATTAGACAGGTCCAGGGATACGCAGTATTTT | CARLDRSRDTQYF | TRBJ2-3 | many | TRBV5-8 | NA
TGTGCCAGCAGTTACTCGACTAGCGGGGAGGCGCCTGATGAGCAGTTCTTC | CASSYSTSGEAPDEQFF | TRBJ2-1 | few | TRBV6-2/TRBV6-3 | TRBD2
TGTGCCAGCAGCTCCTCGACGGGAAACATTCAGTACTTC | CASSSSTGNIQYF | TRBJ2-4 | few | TRBV7-9 | NA
TGTGCCAGCAGCTCTGACAGGGGCTTGAACTGGAATGGCTACACCTTC | CASSSDRGLNWNGYTF | TRBJ1-2 | many | TRBV7-9 | TRBD1
TGTGCCTCAACCTGGCAGGGGAATGAAAAACTGTTTTTT | CASTWQGNEKLFF | TRBJ1-4 | many | TRBV19 | NA
TGTGCCAGCAGGGATGAAATCAATCAGCCCCAGCATTTT | CASRDEINQPQHF | TRBJ1-5 | few | TRBV7-4 | NA
TGTGCCAGCAGCTTAGTCCGGACAGACGGGGAGCTGTTTTTT | CASSLVRTDGELFF | TRBJ2-2 | few | TRBV7-9 | NA
TGCGCCAGCAGCCAAGATTTATTAGGGGAGGGCAATCAGCCCCAGCATTTT | CASSQDLLGEGNQPQHF | TRBJ1-5 | NA | TRBV4-1 | NA
TGTGCCAGCAGTGAAGGGACAGGGGGCAGCGGCTACACCTTC | CASSEGTGGSGYTF | TRBJ1-2 | few | TRBV25-1 | TRBD1
TGTGCCAGCAGCCCTTACGGACCCGACGGCAATTCACCCCTCCACTTT | CASSPYGPDGNSPLHF | TRBJ1-6 | many | TRBV7-2 | NA
TGTGCCAGCAGCGGGAGACAGGGACCCTTTGGAGAGCAGTACTTC | CASSGRQGPFGEQYF | TRBJ2-7 | few | TRBV9 | TRBD1
TGCGCCAGCAGCCAAGATTCCGGGGATCAGCCCCAGCATTTT | CASSQDSGDQPQHF | TRBJ1-5 | NA | TRBV4-1 | NA
TGTGCCAGTCAGGGGAATGAGCAGTTCTTC | CASQGNEQFF | TRBJ2-1 | few | TRBV5-6 | NA
TGTGCCAGCAGTTACGACCTACTCCGGACCCAGGGGACCTCTGGGGCCAACGTCCTGACTTTC | CASSYDLLRTQGTSGANVLTF | TRBJ2-6 | NA | TRBV6-8 | NA
TGCGCCAGCAGGGGCAGGGGGCGGGGGAGGGCAGATACGCAGTATTTT | CASRGRGRGRADTQYF | TRBJ2-3 | few | TRBV10-2 | NA
TGTGCCAGCAGCCTTGGACAGGGGTCCACTGAAGCTTTCTTT | CASSLGQGSTEAFF | TRBJ1-1 | many | TRBV5-1 | TRBD1
TGTGCCAGCTCATCACCGGGAGGGGAGCTGTTTTTT | CASSSPGGELFF | TRBJ2-2 | few | TRBV27 | NA
TGTGCCAGCATCTCGGGACACTGGAACACTGAAGCTTTCTTT | CASISGHWNTEAFF | TRBJ1-1 | NA | TRBV27 | NA
TGTGCCAGCAGCTTTTCGACTATTTACAATGAGCAGTTCTTC | CASSFSTIYNEQFF | TRBJ2-1 | NA | TRBV6-2/TRBV6-3 | NA
TGTGCCAGCAGCTTCCGCGGGCCTCCTGGGGGCACCGGGGAGCTGTTTTTT | CASSFRGPPGGTGELFF | TRBJ2-2 | many | TRBV7-2 | NA
TGTGCCAGCAGTGGAGCAGGGTCTATTAGGGACGAGCAGTACTTC | CASSGAGSIRDEQYF | TRBJ2-7 | NA | TRBV6-1 | NA
TGTGCCAGCAGTTTAAGGGTGCGGGGTAGAAATGAGCAGTTCTTC | CASSLRVRGRNEQFF | TRBJ2-1 | NA | TRBV28 | NA
TGTGCCAGCAGCTTATTGGGGCCACTGGAGGATACGCAGTATTTT | CASSLLGPLEDTQYF | TRBJ2-3 | NA | TRBV7-9 | NA
TGTGCCAGCAGCCCGGGACTAGCGGGGCTGCAAGAGACCCAGTACTTC | CASSPGLAGLQETQYF | TRBJ2-5 | few | TRBV7-6 | TRBD2
TGTGCCAGCAGTGGGATCTCCAATAAAGAGACCCAGTACTTC | CASSGISNKETQYF | TRBJ2-5 | NA | TRBV2 | NA
TGTGCCAGCAGCTCCGGGGGGCCTCGGACACCCCTCCACTTT | CASSSGGPRTPLHF | TRBJ1-6 | few | TRBV27 | NA
TGTGCCAGCAGCCCGAGACTAGCGGGTAACACAGATACGCAGTATTTT | CASSPRLAGNTDTQYF | TRBJ2-3 | NA | TRBV11-1 | TRBD2
TGTGCCAGTAGCCTCGGCTTCGGGGGCTCCTACGAGCAGTACTTC | CASSLGFGGSYEQYF | TRBJ2-7 | NA | TRBV19 | NA
TGTGCCAGCAGTGGATACAGGGTTGTCGAGGGCTACACCTTC | CASSGYRVVEGYTF | TRBJ1-2 | NA | TRBV25-1 | NA
TGTGCCAGCAGCTTGTGGGACGGGCGCAATCAGCCCCAGCATTTT | CASSLWDGRNQPQHF | TRBJ1-5 | many | TRBV7-2 | NA
TGTGCCAGCCGTAGCAGTCCCGGGGAGCTGTTTTTT | CASRSSPGELFF | TRBJ2-2 | NA | TRBV6-2/TRBV6-3 | NA
TGTGCCGTAACATACAAGGAGGGCGGGGAGCTGTTTTTT | CAVTYKEGGELFF | TRBJ2-2 | few | TRBV19 | NA